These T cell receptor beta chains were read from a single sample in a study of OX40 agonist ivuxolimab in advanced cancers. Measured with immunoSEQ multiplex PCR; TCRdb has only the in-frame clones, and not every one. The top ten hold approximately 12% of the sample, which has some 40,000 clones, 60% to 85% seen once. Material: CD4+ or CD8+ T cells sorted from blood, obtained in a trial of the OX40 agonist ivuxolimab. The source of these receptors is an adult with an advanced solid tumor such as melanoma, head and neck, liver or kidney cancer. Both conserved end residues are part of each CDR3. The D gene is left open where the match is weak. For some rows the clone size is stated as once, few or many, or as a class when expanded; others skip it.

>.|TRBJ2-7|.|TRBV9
CASSVDTAAYEQYF
TGTGCCAGCAGCGTAGACACGGCCGCCTACGAGCAGTACTTC
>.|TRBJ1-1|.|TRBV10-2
CASQLPGRSTEAFF
TGCGCCAGCCAGCTCCCAGGGAGGTCCACTGAAGCTTTCTTT
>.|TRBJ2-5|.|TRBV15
CATSRGRAQETQYF
TGTGCCACCAGCAGAGGCAGGGCGCAAGAGACCCAGTACTTC
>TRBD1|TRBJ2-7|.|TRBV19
CASSTAGQGEQYF
TGTGCCAGTAGTACGGCGGGACAGGGAGAGCAGTACTTC
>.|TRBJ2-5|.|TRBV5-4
CASSGTAPETQYF
TGTGCCAGCAGCGGGACTGCCCCAGAGACCCAGTACTTC
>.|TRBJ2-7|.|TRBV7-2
CASSLAREHREQYF
TGTGCCAGCAGCTTAGCCCGGGAGCATCGCGAGCAGTACTTC
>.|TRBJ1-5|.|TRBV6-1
CASRREANQPQHF
TGTGCCAGCCGTAGGGAGGCCAATCAGCCCCAGCATTTT
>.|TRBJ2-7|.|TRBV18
CASSPQYSLNYEQYF
TGTGCCAGCTCACCACAGTACAGCCTCAACTACGAGCAGTACTTC
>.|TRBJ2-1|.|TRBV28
CASSTERGQFF
TGTGCCAGCAGCACGGAGAGGGGGCAGTTCTTC
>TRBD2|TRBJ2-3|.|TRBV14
CASSQLAGGPSDTQYF
TGTGCCAGCAGCCAGCTAGCGGGAGGGCCATCAGATACGCAGTATTTT
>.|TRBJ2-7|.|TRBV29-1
CSVKQGRTYEQYF
TGCAGCGTTAAACAGGGTCGAACCTACGAGCAGTACTTC
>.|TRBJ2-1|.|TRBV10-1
CASSVGLLDEQFF
TGCGCCAGCAGTGTAGGGTTGTTGGATGAGCAGTTCTTC
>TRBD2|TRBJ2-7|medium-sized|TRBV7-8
CASSLAGGGSYEQYF
TGTGCCAGCAGCTTAGCGGGGGGAGGGTCCTACGAGCAGTACTTC
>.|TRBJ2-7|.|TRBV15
CATSRGVLGTYEQYF
TGTGCCACCAGCAGAGGGGTTTTGGGAACCTACGAGCAGTACTTC
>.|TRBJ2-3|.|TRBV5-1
CASSLKGGGFTDTQYF
TGCGCCAGCAGCTTGAAGGGCGGGGGCTTCACAGATACGCAGTATTTT
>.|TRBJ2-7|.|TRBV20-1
CSASRTYEQYF
TGCAGTGCTAGCCGGACTTACGAGCAGTACTTC
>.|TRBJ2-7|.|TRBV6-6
CASSYSGAPYEQYF
TGTGCCAGCAGTTACTCGGGCGCTCCGTACGAGCAGTACTTC
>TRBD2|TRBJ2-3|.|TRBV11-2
CASSFSGSTDTQYF
TGTGCCAGCAGCTTTAGCGGGAGCACAGATACGCAGTATTTT
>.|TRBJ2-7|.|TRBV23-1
CASSQSRFGWAIYEQYF
TGCGCCAGCAGTCAATCGCGCTTTGGGTGGGCGATCTACGAGCAGTACTTC
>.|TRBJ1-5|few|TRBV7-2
CASSESRGYNQPQHF
TGTGCCAGCAGCGAGTCGCGCGGATACAATCAGCCCCAGCATTTT
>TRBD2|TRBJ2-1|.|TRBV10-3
CAIGAGDDEQFF
TGTGCCATCGGCGCGGGAGATGATGAGCAGTTCTTC
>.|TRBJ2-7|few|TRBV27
CASSFLTPHEQYF
TGTGCCAGCAGTTTTTTAACGCCCCACGAGCAGTACTTC